Reported below is one T cell receptor beta chain. V lost 3 bases, J lost 6 bases, and 4 bases stayed unmatched. Germline CDR1 reads SGHVS; CDR2 reads FNYEAQ. The length of the CDR3 is 15 residues. The sample is drawn from a study of T cell repertoires in cytomegalovirus infection. MiXCR, applied by TCRdb to the reads, yields one record per CDR3 protein. The sample holds over 150,000 distinct CDR3 sequences, around 20% seen once. The TCR originated in a human donor in good health (CMV status not recorded). Some clones in this sample may be carry-over from other donors' samples. V gene TRBV7-6 combines with J gene TRBJ2-2, with 10 positions matching TRBD1. The specimen was PBMCs. CDR3: CASSLAGTGAGELFF. The CDR3 region has the DNA TGTGCCAGCAGCTTGGCCGGGACAGGGGCCGGGGAGCTGTTTTTT.